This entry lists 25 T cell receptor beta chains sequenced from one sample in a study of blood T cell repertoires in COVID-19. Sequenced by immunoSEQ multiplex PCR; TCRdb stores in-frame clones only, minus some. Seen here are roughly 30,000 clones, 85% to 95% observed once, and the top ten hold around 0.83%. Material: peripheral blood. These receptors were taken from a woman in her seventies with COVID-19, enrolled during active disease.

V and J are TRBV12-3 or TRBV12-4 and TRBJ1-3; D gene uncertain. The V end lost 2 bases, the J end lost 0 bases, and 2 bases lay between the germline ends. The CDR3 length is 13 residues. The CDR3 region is CASSLYSGNTIYF. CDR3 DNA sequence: TGTGCCAGCAGTTTATACTCTGGAAACACCATATATTTT.

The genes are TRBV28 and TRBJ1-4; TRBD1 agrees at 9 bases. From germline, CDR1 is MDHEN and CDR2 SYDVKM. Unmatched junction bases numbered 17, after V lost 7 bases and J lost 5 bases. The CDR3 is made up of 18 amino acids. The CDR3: CASNPGPGTGRYNEKLFF. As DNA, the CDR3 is TGTGCCAGCAACCCTGGCCCCGGGACAGGGCGTTACAATGAAAAACTGTTTTTT.

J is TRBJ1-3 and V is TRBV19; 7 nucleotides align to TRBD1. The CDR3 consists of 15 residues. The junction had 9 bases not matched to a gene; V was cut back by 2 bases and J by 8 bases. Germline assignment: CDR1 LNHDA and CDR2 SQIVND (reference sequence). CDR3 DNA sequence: TGTGCCAGTAGTATAACAGGACAGGTGGACCACACCATATATTTT. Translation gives CASSITGQVDHTIYF. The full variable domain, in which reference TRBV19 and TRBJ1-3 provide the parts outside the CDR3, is DGGITQSPKYLFRKEGQNVTLSCEQNLNHDAMYWYRQDPGQGLRLIYYSQIVNDFQKGDIAEGYSVSREKKESFPLTVTSAQKNPTAFYLCASSITGQVDHTIYFGEGSWLTVV.

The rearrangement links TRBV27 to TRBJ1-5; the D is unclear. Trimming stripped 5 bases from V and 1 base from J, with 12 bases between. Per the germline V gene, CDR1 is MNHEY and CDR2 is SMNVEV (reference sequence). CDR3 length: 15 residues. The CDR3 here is CASSQKDGSNQPQHF. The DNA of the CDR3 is TGTGCCAGCAGTCAGAAAGACGGGAGCAATCAGCCCCAGCATTTT.

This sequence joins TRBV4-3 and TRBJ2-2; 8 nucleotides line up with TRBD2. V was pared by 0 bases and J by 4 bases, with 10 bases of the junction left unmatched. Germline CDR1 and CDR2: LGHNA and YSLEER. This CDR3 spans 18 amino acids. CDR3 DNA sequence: TGCGCCAGCAGCCAAGACACTAGCGGCCCGCCCCCCACCGGGGAGCTGTTTTTT. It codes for CASSQDTSGPPPTGELFF.

The CDR3, as DNA: TGTGCCAGCAGTCCCGGGACAGGGTTCTACGAGCAGTACTTC. It codes for CASSPGTGFYEQYF. This chain connects TRBV6-5 to TRBJ2-7, with 9 nucleotides matching TRBD1. The CDR3 is 14 residues long. V trimming: 5 bases; J trimming: 3 bases; junction bases outside the gene matches: 5. Germline V gene sequence: CDR1 MNHEY, CDR2 SVGAGI.

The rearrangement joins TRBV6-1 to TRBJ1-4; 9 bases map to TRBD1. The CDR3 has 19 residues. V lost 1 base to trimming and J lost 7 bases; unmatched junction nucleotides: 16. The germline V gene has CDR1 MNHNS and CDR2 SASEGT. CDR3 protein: CASSEDRGQGMWAVEKLFF. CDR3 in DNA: TGTGCCAGCAGTGAAGATCGGGGACAGGGAATGTGGGCGGTTGAAAAACTGTTTTTT.

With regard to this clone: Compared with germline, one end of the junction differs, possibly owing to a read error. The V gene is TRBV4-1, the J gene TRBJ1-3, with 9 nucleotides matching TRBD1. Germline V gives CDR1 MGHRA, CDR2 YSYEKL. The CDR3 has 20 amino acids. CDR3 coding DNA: TGCGCCAGCAGCCAGCCGGGACAGGGCCCACTCGGCTACTCTGGAAACATCATATATTTT. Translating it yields CASSQPGQGPLGYSGNIIYF.

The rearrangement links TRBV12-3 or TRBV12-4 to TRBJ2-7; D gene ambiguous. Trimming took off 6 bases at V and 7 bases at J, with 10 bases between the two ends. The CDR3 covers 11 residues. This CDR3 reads CASREAGEQYF. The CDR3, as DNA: TGTGCCAGCAGAGAAGCCGGGGAGCAGTACTTC.

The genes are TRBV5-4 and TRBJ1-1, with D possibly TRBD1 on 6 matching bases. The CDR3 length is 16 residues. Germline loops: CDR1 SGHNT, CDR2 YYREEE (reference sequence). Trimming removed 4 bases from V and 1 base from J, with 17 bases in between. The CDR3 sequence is CASSPGGGSPNTEAFF. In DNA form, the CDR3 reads TGTGCCAGCAGCCCGGGGGGGGGCAGCCCGAACACTGAAGCTTTCTTT.

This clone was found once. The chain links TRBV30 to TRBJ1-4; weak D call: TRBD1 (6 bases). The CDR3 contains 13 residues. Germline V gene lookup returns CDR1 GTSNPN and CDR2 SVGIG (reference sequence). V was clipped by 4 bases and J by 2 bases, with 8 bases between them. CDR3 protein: CAWTGVTNEKLFF. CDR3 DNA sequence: TGTGCCTGGACAGGGGTCACTAATGAAAAACTGTTTTTT.

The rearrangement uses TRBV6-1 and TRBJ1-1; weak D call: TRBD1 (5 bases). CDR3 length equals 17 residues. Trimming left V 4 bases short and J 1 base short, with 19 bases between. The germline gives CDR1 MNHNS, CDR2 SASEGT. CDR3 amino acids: CASSGGGYLIGNTEAFF. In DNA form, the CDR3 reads TGTGCCAGCAGTGGGGGGGGTTACCTGATAGGGAACACTGAAGCTTTCTTT.

The CDR3 sequence is CASGRDRTYEQYF. As DNA, the CDR3 is TGTGCCAGCGGTCGGGACAGGACCTACGAGCAGTACTTC. J is TRBJ2-7 and V is TRBV7-2, with 8 bases identical to TRBD1. The germline V gene has CDR1 SGHTA and CDR2 FQGNSA. The CDR3 runs 13 residues. After removal of 8 bases from V and 2 bases from J, the junction contained 5 bases not matched to a gene.

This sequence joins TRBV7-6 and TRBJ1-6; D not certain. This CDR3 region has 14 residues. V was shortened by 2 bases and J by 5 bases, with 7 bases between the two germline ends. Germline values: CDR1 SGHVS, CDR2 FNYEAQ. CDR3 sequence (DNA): TGTGCCAGCAGCTTACGAGGGAATAATTCACCCCTCCACTTT. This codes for CASSLRGNNSPLHF.

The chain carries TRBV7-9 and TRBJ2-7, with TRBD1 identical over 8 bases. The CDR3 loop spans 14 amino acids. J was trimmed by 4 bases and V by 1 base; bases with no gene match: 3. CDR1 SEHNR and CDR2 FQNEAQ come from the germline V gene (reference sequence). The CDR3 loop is CASSLDRGEYEQYF. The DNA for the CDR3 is TGTGCCAGCAGCTTAGACAGGGGGGAGTACGAGCAGTACTTC.

The CDR3 coding sequence is TGTGCCAGCAGCTTAGCGCAGGGGGGAGAGACCCAGTACTTC. Its protein product is CASSLAQGGETQYF. The chain couples TRBV7-9 to TRBJ2-5; a possible D gene is TRBD1 (7 bases). V shed 0 bases and J shed 4 bases, with 9 bases lying between them. This CDR3 has 14 residues. Germline V gives CDR1 SEHNR, CDR2 FQNEAQ (reference sequence).

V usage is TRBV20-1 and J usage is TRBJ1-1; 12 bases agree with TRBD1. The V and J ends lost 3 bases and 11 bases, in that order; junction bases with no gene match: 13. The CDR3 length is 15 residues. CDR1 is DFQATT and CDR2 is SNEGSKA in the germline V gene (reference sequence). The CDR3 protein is CSASLPPGQGARAFF. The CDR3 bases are TGCAGTGCTAGTCTTCCACCGGGACAGGGGGCGAGGGCTTTCTTT.

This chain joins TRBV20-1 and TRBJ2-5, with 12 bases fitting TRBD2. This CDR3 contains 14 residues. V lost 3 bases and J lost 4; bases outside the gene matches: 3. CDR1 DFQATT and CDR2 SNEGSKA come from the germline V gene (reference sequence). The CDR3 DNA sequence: TGCAGTGCTAGTTCGGGACTAGCGGGAGAGACCCAGTACTTC. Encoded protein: CSASSGLAGETQYF.

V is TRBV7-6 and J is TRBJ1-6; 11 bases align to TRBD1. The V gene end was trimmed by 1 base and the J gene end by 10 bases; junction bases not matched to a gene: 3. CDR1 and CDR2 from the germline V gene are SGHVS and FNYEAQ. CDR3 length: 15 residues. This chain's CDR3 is CASSLGTGGASPLHF. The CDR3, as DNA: TGTGCCAGCAGCTTAGGGACAGGGGGCGCGTCACCCCTCCACTTT. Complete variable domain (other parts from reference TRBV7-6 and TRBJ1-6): GAGVSQSPRYKVTKRGQDVALRCDPISGHVSLYWYRQALGQGPEFLTYFNYEAQQDKSGLPNDRFSAERPEGSISTLTIQRTEQRDSAMYRCASSLGTGGASPLHFGNGTRLTVT.

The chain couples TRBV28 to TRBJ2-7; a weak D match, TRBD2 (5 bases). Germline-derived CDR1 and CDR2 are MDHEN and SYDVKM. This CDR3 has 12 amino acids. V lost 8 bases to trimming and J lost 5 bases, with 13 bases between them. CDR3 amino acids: CASQRNPHEQYF. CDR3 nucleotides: TGTGCCAGCCAGCGGAACCCCCACGAGCAGTACTTC.

The CDR3 region has the DNA TGTGCCAGCAGCGAGGGACTAGCTGGCTACGAGCAGTACTTC. This gives the protein CASSEGLAGYEQYF. This chain joins TRBV9 and TRBJ2-7; 9 bases fit TRBD2. The germline gives CDR1 SGDLS, CDR2 YYNGEE. The V and J ends lost 3 bases and 3 bases, in that order; junction bases with no gene match: 4. The CDR3 is 14 residues long. The full variable domain, rest sourced from reference TRBV9 and TRBJ2-7, is DSGVTQTPKHLITATGQRVTLRCSPRSGDLSVYWYQQSLDQGLQFLIQYYNGEERAKGNILERFSAQQFPDLHSELNLSSLELGDSALYFCASSEGLAGYEQYFGPGTRLTVT.

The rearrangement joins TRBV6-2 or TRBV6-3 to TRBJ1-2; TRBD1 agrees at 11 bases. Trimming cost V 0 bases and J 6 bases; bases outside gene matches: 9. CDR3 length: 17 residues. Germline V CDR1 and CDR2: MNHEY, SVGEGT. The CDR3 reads CASSYSPRTGGLDGYTF. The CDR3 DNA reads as TGTGCCAGCAGTTACTCCCCCCGGACAGGGGGCTTGGATGGCTACACCTTC.

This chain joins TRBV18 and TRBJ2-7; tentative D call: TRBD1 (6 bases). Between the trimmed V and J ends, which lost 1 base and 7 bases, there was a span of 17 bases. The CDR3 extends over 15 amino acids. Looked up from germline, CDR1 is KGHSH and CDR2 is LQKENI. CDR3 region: CASSPRGTTTGEQYF. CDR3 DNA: TGTGCCAGCTCACCACGAGGGACAACCACGGGGGAGCAGTACTTC. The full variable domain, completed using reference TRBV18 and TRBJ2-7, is NAGVMQNPRHLVRRRGQEARLRCSPMKGHSHVYWYRQLPEEGLKFMVYLQKENIIDESGMPKERFSAEFPKEGPSILRIQQVVRGDSAAYFCASSPRGTTTGEQYFGPGTRLTVT.

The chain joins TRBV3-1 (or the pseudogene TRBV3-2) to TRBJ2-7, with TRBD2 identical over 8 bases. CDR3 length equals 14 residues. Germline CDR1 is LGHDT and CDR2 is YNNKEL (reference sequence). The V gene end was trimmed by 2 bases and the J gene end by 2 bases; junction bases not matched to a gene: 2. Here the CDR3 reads CASSQWREAYEQYF. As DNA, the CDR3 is TGTGCCAGCAGCCAATGGCGGGAGGCCTACGAGCAGTACTTC.

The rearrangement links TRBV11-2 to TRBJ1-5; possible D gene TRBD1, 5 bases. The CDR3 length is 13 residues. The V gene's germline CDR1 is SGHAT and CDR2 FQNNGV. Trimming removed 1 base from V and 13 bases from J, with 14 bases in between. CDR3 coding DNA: TGTGCCAGCAGCTTAGGGCAGACAGCCCTTCAGCATTTT. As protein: CASSLGQTALQHF.